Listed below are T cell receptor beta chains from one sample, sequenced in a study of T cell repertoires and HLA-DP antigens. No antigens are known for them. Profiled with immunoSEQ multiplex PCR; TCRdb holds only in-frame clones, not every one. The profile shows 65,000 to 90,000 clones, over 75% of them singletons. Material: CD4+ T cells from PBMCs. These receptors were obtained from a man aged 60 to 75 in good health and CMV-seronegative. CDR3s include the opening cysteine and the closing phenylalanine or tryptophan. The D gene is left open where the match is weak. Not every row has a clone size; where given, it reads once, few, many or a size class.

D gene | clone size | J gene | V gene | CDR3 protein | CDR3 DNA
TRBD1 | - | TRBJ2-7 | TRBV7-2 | CASSLAPRSGTGWSYEQYF | TGTGCCAGCAGCTTAGCGCCCCGGAGTGGGACAGGGTGGTCCTACGAGCAGTACTTC
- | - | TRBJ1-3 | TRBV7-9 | CASSERPLINTIYF | TGTGCCAGCAGCGAACGACCGCTGATCAACACCATATATTTT
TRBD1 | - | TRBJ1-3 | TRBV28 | CASSIGGDRVFNTIYF | TGTGCCAGCAGTATCGGGGGGGACAGGGTATTTAACACCATATATTTT
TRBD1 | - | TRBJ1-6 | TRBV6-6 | CASRTGDRSPLHF | TGTGCCAGCAGGACAGGGGACCGATCACCCCTCCACTTT
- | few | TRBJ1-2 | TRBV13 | CASSPARGGYGYTF | TGTGCCAGCAGCCCCGCCCGTGGGGGTTATGGCTACACCTTC
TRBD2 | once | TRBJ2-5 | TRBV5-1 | CASSSTGTSGRAGETQYF | TGCGCCAGCAGCTCCACCGGGACTAGCGGGAGGGCCGGAGAGACCCAGTACTTC
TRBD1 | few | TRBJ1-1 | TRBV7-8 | CASSLPGQGQAFF | TGTGCCAGCAGCTTACCGGGACAGGGCCAAGCTTTCTTT
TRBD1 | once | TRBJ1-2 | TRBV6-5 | CATGGNYGYTF | TGTGCCACAGGGGGGAACTATGGCTACACCTTC
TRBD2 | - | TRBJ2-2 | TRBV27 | CASSSTTSGRPGELFF | TGTGCCAGCAGTTCGACGACTAGCGGGAGACCCGGGGAGCTGTTTTTT
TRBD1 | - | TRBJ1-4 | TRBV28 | CASTNRGQGFNEKLFF | TGTGCCAGCACTAATAGGGGACAGGGGTTTAATGAAAAACTGTTTTTT
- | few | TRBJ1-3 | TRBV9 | CASSALLYGNTIYF | TGTGCCAGCAGCGCCCTCCTCTATGGAAACACCATATATTTT
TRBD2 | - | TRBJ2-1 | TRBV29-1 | CSVEASGSRGEQFF | TGCAGCGTTGAGGCTAGCGGGAGCCGCGGTGAGCAGTTCTTC
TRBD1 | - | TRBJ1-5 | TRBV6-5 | CASRRDRVSNQPQHF | TGTGCCAGCAGAAGGGACAGGGTGAGCAATCAGCCCCAGCATTTT
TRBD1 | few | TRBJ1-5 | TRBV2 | CASRWTGGEPQHF | TGTGCCAGCAGATGGACAGGGGGCGAGCCCCAGCATTTT
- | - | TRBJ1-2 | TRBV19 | CASSIGPGQANYGYTF | TGTGCCAGTAGTATAGGCCCAGGGCAGGCAAACTATGGCTACACCTTC
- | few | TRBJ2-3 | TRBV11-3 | CASSYDYTDTQYF | TGTGCCAGCAGCTACGACTACACAGATACGCAGTATTTT
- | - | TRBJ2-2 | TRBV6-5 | CASSYGGRTGELFF | TGTGCCAGCAGTTACGGGGGTAGAACCGGGGAGCTGTTTTTT
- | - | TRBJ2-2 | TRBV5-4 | CASSEDTTGELFF | TGTGCCAGCAGCGAGGACACTACTGGGGAGCTGTTTTTT
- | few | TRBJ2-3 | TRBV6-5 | CASSYRRRDTQYF | TGTGCCAGCAGTTATCGCCGAAGGGATACGCAGTATTTT
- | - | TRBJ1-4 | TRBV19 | CASRTGVGEKLFF | TGTGCCAGTAGGACAGGAGTGGGTGAAAAACTGTTTTTT
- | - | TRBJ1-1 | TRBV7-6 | CASSAQWNTEAFF | TGTGCCAGCAGCGCGCAGTGGAACACTGAAGCTTTCTTT
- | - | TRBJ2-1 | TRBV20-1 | CSANSRNEQFF | TGCAGTGCCAACTCTCGGAATGAGCAGTTCTTC
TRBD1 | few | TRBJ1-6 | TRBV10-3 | CAIHSGQVTSPLHF | TGTGCCATCCACTCGGGACAGGTTACTTCACCCCTCCACTTT
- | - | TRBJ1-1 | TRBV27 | CASSPDPRERTEAFF | TGTGCCAGCAGCCCTGACCCCCGGGAAAGGACTGAAGCTTTCTTT
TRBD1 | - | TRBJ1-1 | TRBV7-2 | CASSRTGGFEAFF | TGTGCCAGCAGCAGGACAGGGGGCTTTGAAGCTTTCTTT
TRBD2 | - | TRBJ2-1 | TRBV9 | CASSVDPPASGGDNEQFF | TGTGCCAGCAGCGTAGACCCCCCCGCTAGCGGGGGCGACAATGAGCAGTTCTTC
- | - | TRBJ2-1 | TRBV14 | CASSQELHNEQFF | TGTGCCAGCAGCCAAGAGTTGCACAATGAGCAGTTCTTC
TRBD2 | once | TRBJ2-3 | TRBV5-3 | CALGGPREGEDTQYF | TGTGCGCTAGGGGGCCCGCGGGAGGGAGAAGATACGCAGTATTTT
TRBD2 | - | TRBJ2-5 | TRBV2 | CASSEFRAGGIQETQYF | TGTGCCAGCAGTGAATTCCGGGCGGGAGGGATCCAAGAGACCCAGTACTTC
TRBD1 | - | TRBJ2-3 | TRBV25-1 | CATAPPTGQERADTQYF | TGTGCCACCGCCCCCCCGACAGGGCAAGAGCGCGCAGATACGCAGTATTTT
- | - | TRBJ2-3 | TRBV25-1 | CASASEGTDTQYF | TGTGCCAGCGCGTCAGAGGGCACAGATACGCAGTATTTT
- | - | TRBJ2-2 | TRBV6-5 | CASKQGGTGELFF | TGTGCCAGCAAACAGGGAGGCACCGGGGAGCTGTTTTTT
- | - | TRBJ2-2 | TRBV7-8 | CASSPKVNTGELFF | TGTGCCAGCAGCCCCAAGGTGAACACCGGGGAGCTGTTTTTT
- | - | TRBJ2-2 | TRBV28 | CASSPPFRVGELFF | TGTGCCAGCAGTCCCCCCTTTAGGGTCGGGGAGCTGTTTTTT
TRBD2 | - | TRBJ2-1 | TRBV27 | CASSLKVAGAYEQFF | TGTGCCAGCAGTTTGAAGGTAGCGGGAGCCTATGAGCAGTTCTTC
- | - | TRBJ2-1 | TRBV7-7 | CASSSPADNEQFF | TGTGCCAGCAGCTCTCCGGCCGACAATGAGCAGTTCTTC
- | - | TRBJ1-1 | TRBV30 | CAWNLEMNTEAFF | TGTGCCTGGAATCTCGAAATGAACACTGAAGCTTTCTTT
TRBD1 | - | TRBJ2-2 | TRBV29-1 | CSVIGTGGPGELFF | TGCAGCGTGATCGGGACAGGGGGGCCCGGGGAGCTGTTTTTT
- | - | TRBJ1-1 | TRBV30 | CAWNHLNTEAFF | TGTGCCTGGAATCACCTGAACACTGAAGCTTTCTTT
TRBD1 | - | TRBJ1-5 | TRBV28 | CASSLEGQGNKPQHF | TGTGCCAGCAGTTTGGAGGGACAGGGGAATAAGCCCCAGCATTTT
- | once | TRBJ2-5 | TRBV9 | CASSGGTLQETQYF | TGTGCCAGCAGCGGCGGGACTCTCCAAGAGACCCAGTACTTC
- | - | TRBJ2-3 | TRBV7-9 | CASSFGQARDTQYF | TGTGCCAGCAGCTTTGGGCAGGCTCGGGATACGCAGTATTTT
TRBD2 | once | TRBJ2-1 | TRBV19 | CASSIDAGTSVNEQFF | TGTGCCAGTAGTATAGATGCCGGGACTAGCGTTAATGAGCAGTTCTTC
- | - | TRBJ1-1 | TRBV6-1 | CASSWDIGGTEAFF | TGTGCCAGCAGTTGGGACATTGGCGGCACTGAAGCTTTCTTT
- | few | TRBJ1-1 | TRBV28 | CASSLQVINTEAFF | TGTGCCAGCAGTTTACAGGTTATCAACACTGAAGCTTTCTTT
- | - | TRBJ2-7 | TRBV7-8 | CASSFSRPDGFYEQYF | TGTGCCAGCAGCTTTTCCCGCCCGGACGGATTCTACGAGCAGTACTTC
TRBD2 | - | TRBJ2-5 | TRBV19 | CASSTGTSGRDETQYF | TGTGCCAGTAGTACCGGGACTAGCGGGAGGGATGAGACCCAGTACTTC
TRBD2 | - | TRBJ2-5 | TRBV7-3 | CASSPGLAVAGETQYF | TGTGCCAGCAGCCCCGGACTAGCGGTTGCGGGAGAGACCCAGTACTTC
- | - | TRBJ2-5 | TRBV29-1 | CSVGTGQETQYF | TGCAGCGTAGGAACGGGACAAGAGACCCAGTACTTC
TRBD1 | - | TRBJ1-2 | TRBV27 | CASSLGQTYGYTF | TGTGCCAGCAGTTTGGGACAGACCTATGGCTACACCTTC
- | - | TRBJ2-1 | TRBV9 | CASSRGVYNEQFF | TGTGCCAGCAGCAGGGGGGTTTACAATGAGCAGTTCTTC
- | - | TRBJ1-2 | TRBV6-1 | CASSEAGGALYGYTF | TGTGCCAGCAGTGAAGCAGGGGGTGCCCTCTATGGCTACACCTTC
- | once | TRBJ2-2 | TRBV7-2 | CASSLRTYGELFF | TGTGCCAGCAGCCTGAGGACGTACGGGGAGCTGTTTTTT
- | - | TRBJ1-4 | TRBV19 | CASSPAVSSNEKLFF | TGTGCCAGTAGCCCCGCCGTGTCAAGCAATGAAAAACTGTTTTTT
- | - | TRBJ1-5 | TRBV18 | CASSPQGNQPQHF | TGTGCCAGCTCACCACAGGGGAACCAGCCCCAGCATTTT
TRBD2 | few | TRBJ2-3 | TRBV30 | CAWSRGLAGLGTDTQYF | TGTGCCTGGAGTAGGGGACTAGCGGGGCTCGGCACAGATACGCAGTATTTT
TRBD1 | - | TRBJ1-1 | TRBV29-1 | CSARTGGNTEAFF | TGCAGCGCCCGGACAGGAGGGAACACTGAAGCTTTCTTT
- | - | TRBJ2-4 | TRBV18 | CASSPGGGTLAKNIQCF | TGTGCCAGCTCCCCCGGAGGGGGGACCTTAGCCAAAAACATTCAGTGCTTC
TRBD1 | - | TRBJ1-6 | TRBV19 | CASSHTGQGKLHF | TGTGCCAGTAGTCACACGGGACAGGGTAAGCTCCACTTT
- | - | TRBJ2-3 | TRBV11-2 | CASSLTVADTQYF | TGTGCCAGCAGCTTGACAGTCGCAGATACGCAGTATTTT